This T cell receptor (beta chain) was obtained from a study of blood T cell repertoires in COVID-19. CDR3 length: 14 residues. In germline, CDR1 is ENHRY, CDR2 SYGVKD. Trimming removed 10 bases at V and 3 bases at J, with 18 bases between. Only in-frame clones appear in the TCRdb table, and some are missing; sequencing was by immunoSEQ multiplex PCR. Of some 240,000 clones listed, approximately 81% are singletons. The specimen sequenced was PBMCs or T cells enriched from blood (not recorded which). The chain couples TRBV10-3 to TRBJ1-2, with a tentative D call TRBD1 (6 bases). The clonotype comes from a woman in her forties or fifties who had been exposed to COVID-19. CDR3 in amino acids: CATEKGGLDYGYTF. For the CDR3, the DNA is TGTGCCACTGAAAAGGGGGGGCTAGACTATGGCTACACCTTC.